This entry lists 25 T cell receptor beta chains sequenced from one sample in a study of read filtering for tumor transcriptome and immune sequencing. This library used around 0.4 ug RNA and molecular barcoded adaptors spanning alpha/delta and beta/gamma chains. One entry per CDR3 protein, called by TCRdb with MiXCR from the reads. The profile covers 100,000 to 150,000 distinct CDR3 sequences, with 13% appearing a single time and approximately 9.9% taken by the ten largest. The sample was a population of CD138-negative cells sorted from bone marrow. These receptors all come from a donor aged 40 or older with multiple myeloma.

This clonotype was seen a few times. The chain couples TRBV6-1 to TRBJ2-1; tentative D call: TRBD2 (5 bases). The V gene lost 10 bases and the J gene lost 0 bases, with 13 bases spanning the gap. The CDR3 loop spans 14 amino acids. Per germline, CDR1 MNHNS and CDR2 SASEGT. Here the CDR3 DNA reads TGTGCCACCCGGACTCGTTCCTCCTACAATGAGCAGTTCTTC. Translated, it gives CATRTRSSYNEQFF.

This clonotype was observed many times. The chain recombines TRBV4-2 with TRBJ2-1; 9 bases are shared with TRBD2. The CDR3 loop spans 15 amino acids. Germline CDR1 LGHNA, CDR2 YNFKEQ. V trimming: 4 bases; J trimming: 8 bases; junction bases outside the gene matches: 9. In DNA form, the CDR3 reads TGTGCCAGCAGCCTGGGACTAGCCCGAGAGGATGAGCAGTTCTTC. Translated: CASSLGLAREDEQFF.

This clonotype was counted many times. This chain joins TRBV12-3 or TRBV12-4 and TRBJ1-5; D is uncertain. The CDR3 consists of 12 residues. V shed 7 bases and J shed 3 bases, with 7 bases lying between them. Written as DNA, the CDR3 is TGTGCCAGCACCATGTCCAATCAGCCCCAGCATTTT. This gives the protein CASTMSNQPQHF.

This clonotype appeared a few times. A read error may be the cause here, since a much bigger clone is one base away. J is TRBJ2-7 and V is TRBV7-8; D remains unclear. The CDR3 covers 13 residues. V gave up 6 bases and J gave up 3 bases, with 12 bases separating them. CDR1 and CDR2 from the germline V gene are SGHVS and FQNEAQ. CDR3 bases: TGTGCCAGCAGTCCAGACTGGGGCTACGAGCAGTACTTC. Its protein product is CASSPDWGYEQYF. Complete variable domain (other parts from reference TRBV7-8 and TRBJ2-7): GAGVSQSPRYKVAKRGQDVALRCDPISGHVSLFWYQQALGQGPEFLTYFQNEAQLDKSGLPSDRFFAERPEGSVSTLKIQRTQQEDSAVYLCASSPDWGYEQYFGPGTRLTVT.

The rearrangement uses TRBV6-1 and TRBJ2-3; 7 bases align to TRBD1. The CDR3 covers 16 residues. Looked up from germline, CDR1 is MNHNS and CDR2 is SASEGT. V lost 5 bases to trimming and J lost 3 bases; unmatched junction nucleotides: 11. The CDR3 protein is CASSLRTGTETDTQYF. The DNA of the CDR3 is TGTGCCAGCAGTTTACGAACCGGGACAGAAACAGATACGCAGTATTTT.

This clonotype was detected many times. The rearrangement uses TRBV9 and TRBJ2-3, with D uncertain. CDR1 and CDR2 (germline): SGDLS, YYNGEE. This CDR3 is built from 16 residues. V lost 4 bases and J 0 bases, leaving 15 bases between the germline ends. The CDR3 is CASSLGGDSSTDTQYF. DNA of the CDR3: TGTGCCAGCAGCTTAGGTGGGGATAGCAGCACAGATACGCAGTATTTT.

V and J are TRBV28 and TRBJ1-5; D is unclear. The CDR3 spans 15 residues. The ends were cut back, 8 bases at V and 2 bases at J, with 16 bases in the middle. CDR1 and CDR2 (germline): MDHEN, SYDVKM. The CDR3 spells CASGGSLLGNQPQHF. The CDR3 region has the DNA TGTGCCAGCGGTGGCTCCCTACTGGGCAATCAGCCCCAGCATTTT.

On this clonotype itself: The missing conserved phenylalanine or tryptophan at the end of this CDR3 makes a read error likely. The V gene is TRBV7-2, the J gene TRBJ2-4; 9 positions agree with TRBD1. This CDR3 is built from 13 residues. Germline V gives CDR1 SGHTA, CDR2 FQGNSA. V trimming: 5 bases; J trimming: 7 bases; junction bases outside the gene matches: 3. CDR3: CASSRDRVNIQYS. The CDR3 bases are TGTGCCAGCAGCCGGGACAGGGTTAACATTCAGTACTCC.

This clonotype was counted many times. This sequence joins TRBV7-9 and TRBJ1-5, with D unclear. CDR3 length: 14 amino acids. Trimming pared 5 bases from V and 4 bases from J, leaving 12 bases between. The germline gives CDR1 SEHNR, CDR2 FQNEAQ (reference sequence). CDR3 in DNA: TGTGCCAGCAGCCCCCAAAATGGGAATCAGCCCCAGCATTTT. This sequence encodes CASSPQNGNQPQHF.

This clonotype was observed a handful of times. The V and J genes are TRBV7-9 and TRBJ2-2, with D hard to call. The CDR3 contains 16 residues. Trimming shortened V by 5 bases and J by 0 bases, and 13 bases separated the two germline ends. Germline-derived CDR1 and CDR2 are SEHNR and FQNEAQ (reference sequence). The CDR3 reads CASSARRPTNTGELFF. The CDR3 DNA is TGTGCCAGCAGCGCGCGACGGCCCACGAACACCGGGGAGCTGTTTTTT.

With respect to this clonotype: This sequence may be a read error, since a much larger clone differs from it by one base. The chain links TRBV3-1 to TRBJ2-2; D is undetermined. Germline V lookup: CDR1 LGHDT, CDR2 YNNKEL (reference sequence). The CDR3 covers 12 residues. V shed 10 bases and J shed 2 bases, with 8 bases lying between them. CDR3 sequence: CATGVNTGELFF. The CDR3 DNA reads as TGTGCCACCGGAGTAAACACCGGGGAGCTGTTTTTT.

J is TRBJ1-5 and V is TRBV18; D remains ambiguous. Per germline, CDR1 KGHSH and CDR2 LQKENI. The CDR3 totals 14 residues. The V gene lost 1 base and the J gene lost 9 bases, with 13 bases spanning the gap. The CDR3 DNA is TGTGCCAGCTCACCACAGGGCGCTCAGAGGCCCCAGCATTTT. Protein product: CASSPQGAQRPQHF.

The chain is built from TRBV29-1 and TRBJ2-2, with unresolved D. In germline, CDR1 is SQVTM, CDR2 ANQGSEA. The CDR3 extends over 13 amino acids. Trimming removed 3 bases at V and 8 bases at J, with 13 bases between. The CDR3: CSVDPGWKGELFF. The CDR3 coding sequence is TGCAGCGTTGATCCGGGTTGGAAGGGGGAGCTGTTTTTT.

The chain joins TRBV7-8 to TRBJ2-5, with D uncertain. The CDR3 is made up of 14 amino acids. Germline V CDR1 and CDR2: SGHVS, FQNEAQ. The V and J ends lost 1 base and 1 base respectively, with 7 bases between them. CDR3 DNA sequence: TGTGCCAGCAGCTTAGTACAGACCCAAGAGACCCAGTACTTC. It specifies CASSLVQTQETQYF.

This clonotype was found many times. The V gene is TRBV29-1, the J gene TRBJ2-1; tentative D call: TRBD2 (5 bases). Germline assignment: CDR1 SQVTM and CDR2 ANQGSEA. V was trimmed by 8 bases and J by 13 bases, leaving 15 bases between them. This CDR3 comprises 10 residues. CDR3 nucleotide sequence: TGCAGCACTGCCGACTATCGCCAGTTCTTC. The encoded protein is CSTADYRQFF.

This clonotype has just a few counts. A much larger clone differs from this one at a single base, so this may be a read error. In this CDR3 the conserved last residue, phenylalanine or tryptophan, is missing, so a read error is likely. CDR3 nucleotides: TGTGCTAGTGGTTTAGACAGCCGCACAGATACGCAGTATTTA. Protein sequence: CASGLDSRTDTQYL. V and J are TRBV12-5 and TRBJ2-3; D is perhaps TRBD1 (5 bases). CDR1 LGHNT and CDR2 FRNRAP come from the germline V gene. The length of the CDR3 is 14 residues. Trimming removed 3 bases at V and 1 base at J, with 8 bases between.

This clonotype was detected many times. V gene TRBV3-1 combines with J gene TRBJ2-3; 13 nucleotides align to TRBD2. V shed 2 bases and J 6 bases; nucleotides not matched to a gene: 11. CDR1 is LGHDT and CDR2 is YNNKEL in the germline V gene (reference sequence). The length of the CDR3 is 18 residues. CDR3 coding DNA: TGTGCCAGCAGCCAATATGGACTAGCGGGAGACAACCCGGATACGCAGTATTTT. This sequence encodes CASSQYGLAGDNPDTQYF.

This clonotype occurred many times. The gene calls are TRBV5-1 and TRBJ2-2, with TRBD1 identical over 8 bases. The CDR3 runs to 16 residues. The ends lost 3 bases at V and 2 bases at J; junction bases unmatched: 6. From germline, CDR1 is SGHRS and CDR2 YFSETQ. Written as DNA, the CDR3 is TGCGCCAGCAGCTGGAACACAGGGGGTAACACCGGGGAGCTGTTTTTT. This encodes CASSWNTGGNTGELFF.

V is TRBV12-5 and J is TRBJ2-5, with 12 positions matching TRBD2. Germline-derived CDR1 and CDR2 are LGHNT and FRNRAP. This CDR3 region has 16 residues. V lost 1 base, J lost 2 bases, and 2 bases stayed unmatched. DNA of the CDR3: TGTGCTAGTGGTTTGGCGACTAGCGGGGGTCAAGAGACCCAGTACTTC. Translating it yields CASGLATSGGQETQYF.

A word on this clonotype: Given a much more abundant clone one base away, this may be a read error. This CDR3 fails to terminate in the conserved phenylalanine or tryptophan, so it likely reflects a read error. The chain uses TRBV4-1 and TRBJ1-1, with D uncertain. CDR3 size: 14 residues. Germline loops: CDR1 MGHRA, CDR2 YSYEKL. V lost 0 bases and J lost 4, with 9 bases in between. The DNA of the CDR3 is TGCGCCAGCAGCCAAGACTATACAGTCACTGAAGCTTTCTCT. It specifies CASSQDYTVTEAFS.

This clonotype has at least ten counts. The chain joins TRBV5-1 to TRBJ2-5; D may be TRBD1 (5 bases). V lost 3 bases and J lost 2, with 8 bases in between. Germline V gene sequence: CDR1 SGHRS, CDR2 YFSETQ. This CDR3 spans 13 amino acids. CDR3 sequence (DNA): TGCGCCAGCAGCTCATACAGGCAAGAGACCCAGTACTTC. This translates into CASSSYRQETQYF.

This clonotype was seen repeatedly, ten times or more. The rearrangement uses TRBV6-1 and TRBJ2-3; weak D call: TRBD1 (6 bases). Between the trimmed V and J ends, which lost 6 bases and 0 bases, there was a span of 10 bases. The CDR3 runs 14 residues. Germline assignment: CDR1 MNHNS and CDR2 SASEGT. CDR3 protein: CASRQGRSTDTQYF. The CDR3 DNA sequence: TGTGCCAGCAGGCAGGGGCGGAGCACAGATACGCAGTATTTT.

This clonotype was recorded at least ten times. V usage is TRBV7-8 and J usage is TRBJ2-2, with D perhaps being TRBD1 or TRBD2 (6 bases each). The CDR3 consists of 17 residues. The germline V and J ends were trimmed by 0 bases and 3 bases, with 14 bases remaining between them. Germline lookup yields CDR1 SGHVS and CDR2 FQNEAQ. CDR3 DNA: TGTGCCAGCAGCTTAGCGGCGGGAAGGGGGTACACCGGGGAGCTGTTTTTT. Translated, it gives CASSLAAGRGYTGELFF.

This clonotype was observed at least ten times. The chain recombines TRBV7-3 with TRBJ2-1; 13 nucleotides line up with TRBD2. CDR1 and CDR2 (germline): SGHTA, FQGTGA. V shed 2 bases, J shed 6 bases, and the junction held 4 bases outside the gene matches. This CDR3 comprises 16 residues. CDR3 region: CASSLSGLAGSNEQFF. CDR3 sequence (DNA): TGTGCCAGCAGCTTATCGGGACTAGCGGGATCCAATGAGCAGTTCTTC. The variable domain in full, completed from reference TRBV7-3 and TRBJ2-1, reads GAGVSQTPSNKVTEKGKYVELRCDPISGHTALYWYRQSLGQGPEFLIYFQGTGAADDSGLPNDRFFAVRPEGSVSTLKIQRTERGDSAVYLCASSLSGLAGSNEQFFGPGTRLTVL.

There are many counts of this clonotype. The chain has TRBV12-3 or TRBV12-4 and TRBJ2-3, with 7 positions matching TRBD2. This CDR3 has 16 amino acids. J was trimmed by 0 bases and V by 5 bases; bases with no gene match: 8. In nucleotides, the CDR3 is TGTGCCAGCAGTCCCCGGGGAGGGCGGAGCACAGATACGCAGTATTTT. Translating gives CASSPRGGRSTDTQYF.